This T cell receptor beta chain was observed in a study of blood T cell repertoires in COVID-19. Clones were sequenced by immunoSEQ multiplex PCR, and TCRdb holds only the in-frame ones, with some missing. This table holds 100,000 to 150,000 clones, more than 70% found once. J was trimmed by 1 base and V by 0 bases; bases with no gene match: 9. The CDR3 runs to 17 residues. Germline CDR1 SGHNT, CDR2 YYREEE (reference sequence). The chain is built from TRBV5-4 and TRBJ1-2; 7 bases agree with TRBD1. Sequenced input: peripheral blood. The TCR originated in a woman over 75 with acute or convalescent COVID-19. This chain's CDR3 is CASSLDPTGANNYGYTF. Written as DNA, the CDR3 is TGTGCCAGCAGCTTGGATCCAACAGGGGCGAATAACTATGGCTACACCTTC.